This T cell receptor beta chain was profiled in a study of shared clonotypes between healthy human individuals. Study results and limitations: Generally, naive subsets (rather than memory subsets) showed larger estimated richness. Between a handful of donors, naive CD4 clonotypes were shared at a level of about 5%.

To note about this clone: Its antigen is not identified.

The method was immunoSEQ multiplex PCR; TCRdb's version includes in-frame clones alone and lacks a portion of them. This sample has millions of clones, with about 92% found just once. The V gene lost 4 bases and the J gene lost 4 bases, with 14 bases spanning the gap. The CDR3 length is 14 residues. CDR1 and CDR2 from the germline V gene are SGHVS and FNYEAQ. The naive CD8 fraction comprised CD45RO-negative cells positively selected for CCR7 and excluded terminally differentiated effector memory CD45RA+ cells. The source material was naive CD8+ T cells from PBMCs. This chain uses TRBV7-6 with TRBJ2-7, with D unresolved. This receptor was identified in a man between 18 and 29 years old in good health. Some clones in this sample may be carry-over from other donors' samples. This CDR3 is CASSSLGSYYEQYF. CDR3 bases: TGTGCCAGCAGCTCCTTAGGTTCGTATTACGAGCAGTACTTC.